This TCR beta chain was retrieved from a study of blood T cells in healthy people across ages. Study-level findings and limits: Naive T cell percentage by flow cytometry tracked strongly with beta diversity. Diversity of TCR beta per million T cells declined in a roughly linear way with age.

This clonotype was seen a single time. Antigen: not known. The ends were cut back, 7 bases at V and 7 bases at J, with 19 bases in the middle. The CDR3 is 14 residues long. A second PCR of 7 to 11 cycles used a sample-barcoded 5' primer and a J-beta primer mix. A template-switch adaptor that had 12 random nucleotides put a tag on each cDNA molecule. TCRdb passed the 5' RACE reads through MiXCR, listing each CDR3 protein once. The sample shows hundreds of thousands of distinct CDR3 sequences, under 50% of them seen only once. Sequenced material: blood. The chain combines TRBV12-3 or TRBV12-4 with TRBJ2-5; D not resolved. The TCR comes from a young man in good health. This chain's CDR3 is CASNLSLRLGTQYF. In DNA form, the CDR3 reads TGTGCCAGCAACCTGAGTCTCCGGTTAGGGACCCAGTACTTC.